This T cell receptor beta chain was recorded in a study of blood T cell repertoires in COVID-19. Libraries were prepared by immunoSEQ multiplex PCR; TCRdb keeps only in-frame clonotypes and omits some of them. Here the sample spans about 140,000 clones, approximately 80% being singletons. Germline values: CDR1 MNHEY, CDR2 SVGEGT. CDR3 length: 15 amino acids. V was clipped by 4 bases and J by 1 base, with 13 bases between them. The V and J genes are TRBV6-2 or TRBV6-3 and TRBJ1-2; no firm D call. The sequence came from a man aged 65-85 years who had been exposed to COVID-19. The sequencing input was PBMCs or T cells enriched from blood (not recorded which). CDR3 in DNA: TGTGCCAGCAGTTCCTCAACCGCAGATAACTATGGCTACACCTTC. Protein: CASSSSTADNYGYTF.